This T cell receptor beta chain is from a study of T-cell memory formation after mild COVID-19. Across the whole study: TCR clusters largely stayed donor specific.

In germline, CDR1 is SEHNR, CDR2 FQNEAQ (reference sequence). V was clipped by 2 bases and J by 5 bases, with 9 bases between them. The CDR3 length is 13 residues. In its sample, this clonotype was seen many times. Antigen: not known. A 5'RACE reaction primed in the constant segment made cDNA libraries of TCR alpha and TCR beta, and these carried sample barcodes and UMIs. TCRdb re-analysed the 5' RACE reads in MiXCR, keeping a single row per CDR3 protein. The sample has 350,000 to 500,000 distinct CDR3 sequences, 23% seen once. Study-wide results and caveats: Clones that got smaller from day 15 to 85 had even CD4/CD8, while clones growing later tipped toward CD4+. The CD4+ clones that contracted clustered mainly within CM and EM, and the CD8+ clones concentrated in EMRA.

This TCR came from an adult woman who had mild COVID-19 (a few samples of this study predate the infection). Cell type and time point are not known. This chain links TRBV7-9 with TRBJ2-5; maybe TRBD2 (5 bases). Input material: PBMCs or a T cell subset sorted from them (not recorded which). The CDR3 loop is CASSLSGMETQYF. DNA of the CDR3: TGTGCCAGCAGCTTATCGGGAATGGAGACCCAGTACTTC. Supplemented by reference TRBV7-9 and TRBJ2-5, the full variable domain reads DTGVSQNPRHKITKRGQNVTFRCDPISEHNRLYWYRQTLGQGPEFLTYFQNEAQLEKSRLLSDRFSAERPKGSFSTLEIQRTEQGDSAMYLCASSLSGMETQYFGPGTRLLVL.